This is a list of T cell receptor beta chains from one sample in a study of radiation and T cells in renal cell carcinoma. This table comes from immunoSEQ multiplex PCR, and its TCRdb copy is limited to in-frame clones, with some not included. The repertoire holds approximately 86,000 clones, with around four fifths as singletons. The sample consisted of blood, taken from a patient whose treatment included radiotherapy and nephrectomy. These TCRs come from a man aged 50 to 59 with renal cell carcinoma. CDR3s include the opening cysteine and the closing phenylalanine or tryptophan. The D gene is left open where the match is weak. Clone size is given for some rows only: seen once, a few or many times, or a class if the clone is expanded.

length	size	D	V	J	DNA	CDR3
14	.	.	TRBV6-5	TRBJ1-6	TGTGCCAGCACCTACACACTCGGAAATTCACCCCTCCACTTT	CASTYTLGNSPLHF
16	.	TRBD1	TRBV7-2	TRBJ1-2	TGTGCCAGCAGCTTAACGTTTACAGGGGGGAACTATGGCTACACCTTC	CASSLTFTGGNYGYTF
14	.	.	TRBV5-5	TRBJ2-1	TGTGCCAGCAGCTTGGCGTGGCTCGGATATGAGCAGTTCTTC	CASSLAWLGYEQFF
15	once	.	TRBV9	TRBJ2-2	TGTGCCAGCAGCGGAGGACAGCCGAACACCGGGGAGCTGTTTTTT	CASSGGQPNTGELFF
14	.	.	TRBV4-3	TRBJ2-1	TGCGCCAGCAGCCAACGGGCCACCTACAATGAGCAGTTCTTC	CASSQRATYNEQFF
14	.	TRBD1	TRBV30	TRBJ1-1	TGTGCCTGGAGTGTTCAGGGGGAGAACACTGAAGCTTTCTTT	CAWSVQGENTEAFF
15	.	TRBD1	TRBV6-1	TRBJ2-3	TGTGCCAGCAGCCCCGGACAGGGCCCCACAGATACGCAGTATTTT	CASSPGQGPTDTQYF
12	.	.	TRBV5-8	TRBJ1-5	TGTGCCAGCAGCTCGGTGGGTCAGCCCCAGCATTTT	CASSSVGQPQHF
14	.	.	TRBV19	TRBJ2-7	TGTGCCAGTAAATTCCAGGAAGTAGGCTACGAGCAGTACTTC	CASKFQEVGYEQYF
15	.	.	TRBV2	TRBJ2-7	TGTGCCAGCAGGGCAGATAGGGGGGTGTTCTACGAGCAGTACTTC	CASRADRGVFYEQYF
12	.	.	TRBV7-9	TRBJ2-3	TGTGCCAGCGGGAGTGGGGCAGATACGCAGTATTTT	CASGSGADTQYF
14	.	.	TRBV6-1	TRBJ1-3	TGTGCCAGCAGTGAACAGGTCGCTGGAAACACCATATATTTT	CASSEQVAGNTIYF
14	few	.	TRBV5-1	TRBJ2-1	TGCGCCAGCAGCCAGGGTGGGGGCTACAATGAGCAGTTCTTC	CASSQGGGYNEQFF
13	.	.	TRBV28	TRBJ2-7	TGTGCCAGCAGTCCCCCGGGTTTCGACGAGCAGTACTTC	CASSPPGFDEQYF
14	.	.	TRBV7-3	TRBJ2-2	TGTGCCAGCAGCTTATACGCAGGGGACGGGGAGCTGTTTTTT	CASSLYAGDGELFF
14	.	.	TRBV27	TRBJ1-2	TGTGCCAGCAGTTTGGGAGCAGGGAAATATGGCTACACCTTC	CASSLGAGKYGYTF
16	.	TRBD1	TRBV2	TRBJ1-1	TGTGCCAGCAGTGAAGAGACAGGGGTCGTGAACACTGAAGCTTTCTTT	CASSEETGVVNTEAFF
14	.	.	TRBV6-5	TRBJ1-2	TGTGCCAGCAGTTACTCCGGGCAAAATGGTGGCTACACCTTC	CASSYSGQNGGYTF
15	.	TRBD1	TRBV5-3	TRBJ2-5	TGTGCCAGAAGCTTGCGGGACAGGGGGAAGGAGACCCAGTACTTC	CARSLRDRGKETQYF
15	.	TRBD1	TRBV10-1	TRBJ2-5	TGCGCCAGCAGTGAGTTCTTAGGACAGGGGGCGACCCAGTACTTC	CASSEFLGQGATQYF
18	once	.	TRBV9	TRBJ2-5	TGTGCCAGCAGCGTAGGTGAGGGTGGAACAGCCTCGCAAGAGACCCAGTACTTC	CASSVGEGGTASQETQYF
15	few	TRBD1	TRBV6-6	TRBJ1-2	TGTGCCAGCAGTTATATCCGGGACAGAGAGAGTGGCTACACCTTC	CASSYIRDRESGYTF
15	.	.	TRBV9	TRBJ1-2	TGTGCCAGCAGCGTAGAGGCCAGGGGCAACTATGGCTACACCTTC	CASSVEARGNYGYTF
15	.	.	TRBV6-5	TRBJ2-7	TGTGCCAGCAGTTTACTCTTGGGCAACTCCTACGAGCAGTACTTC	CASSLLLGNSYEQYF
13	.	.	TRBV18	TRBJ1-6	TGTGCCAGCTCACCACCTTCGAATTCACCCCTCCACTTT	CASSPPSNSPLHF
17	.	.	TRBV7-9	TRBJ1-3	TGTGCCAGCAGCTTAGGTCGAGACAGCCAACTGGGAAACACCATATATTTT	CASSLGRDSQLGNTIYF
13	.	.	TRBV10-3	TRBJ2-3	TGTGCCATCACCATAAGACGGGCAGATACGCAGTATTTT	CAITIRRADTQYF